This T cell receptor (beta chain) is from a study of T cell responses to AZD1222 COVID-19 vaccine (dated by TCRdb to the early 2020s). Regarding the complete study: AZD1222 recipients with second doses at about 4 weeks or about 12 weeks were pooled, because spike-specific TCR depth and breadth did not differ between schedules. TCR sequencing was performed for 230 to 250 trial participants, of whom roughly 200 were given two doses of AZD1222 and about 25 were given two doses of MenACWY control vaccine. Enrollment into the trials was organized by age into subgroups of 18-55, 56-69 and 70-plus years, and those subgroups contained roughly 140, 27 and 60 TCR-sequenced participants, respectively.

The CDR3 regions of human TCRbeta chains were analyzed by immunosequencing. The published analysis was carried out like this. Repertoire TCRs were checked for matches against a reference library of SARS-CoV-2-specific TCRs that had been generated using the MIRA antigen-specificity platform. Breadth was defined as the fraction of unique TCRs that were SARS-CoV-2-associated, and depth was defined as the fraction of total T cells that were SARS-CoV-2-associated. Each spike-specific TCR was assigned to its reactive spike region and to a CD4 or CD8 class using the MIRA data. Log10-transformed breadth and depth values were compared by one-way ANOVA with Sidak's multiple comparisons tests. Sourced from immuneACCESS, this table was stored by TCRdb with only in-frame sequences that have V and J called. A share of the clones is absent; for the studies checked, an unresolved V gene accounts for under half, and the remainder has no known explanation. V and J calls and clone size are those listed in that table; D and trimming were worked out from the DNA. A total of over 100,000 clones appear in this sample, about 86% of them only once. The top ten clonotypes cover about 5% of the sample.

This clone came up once. What antigen it recognizes has not been identified. No much larger clone exists at a distance of one base, and base qualities are not known. Compared with germline, V lacks 7 bases and J lacks 1 base; bases without a gene match: 7. Taken from the germline V gene, the CDR1 and CDR2 loops are SGHAT and FQNNGV. Its CDR3 holds 15 amino acids, cysteine through phenylalanine. Left in the record is the CDR3 DNA by itself, 45 bases read in frame from the first base. Broad study findings and their caveats: The 56-69-year group was small, and its depth increase did not reach significance, likely because of low power. Most participants were white British and females outnumbered males, and the authors suggested that clonal diversity may have been underestimated. No day 14 peak-response samples were available, so repertoires were characterized only after the peak T cell response. Reportedly, close to half of the unique spike-specific TCRs recognized epitopes lying outside the regions that are mutated in the B.1.351 and B.1.1.7 variants. After two AZD1222 doses, spike-specific TCR breadth and depth were significantly higher than at day 0 and than in MenACWY recipients. Conclusions about previously exposed vaccinees are limited, since just a handful of AZD1222 recipients were seropositive for SARS-CoV-2 at baseline. CD4 TCRs associated with the vaccine covered the entire spike protein, and the dominant responses were in regions 160-218 and 743-854.

The time point label corresponds to: baseline before first vaccination. The vaccinee samples were drawn from two UK trials, COV001 and COV002, one of which was a single-blind randomized controlled phase 2/3 trial testing AZD1222 (ChAdOx1 nCoV-19) in healthy adults. For TCRbeta chain sequencing, PBMC samples from trial participants were taken at day 0 and at day 28 after the second dose. Recombination connected TRBV11-2 to TRBJ2-7, and 10 bases in between align with TRBD1. The clonotype was recovered from an adult in good health. This specimen consisted of peripheral blood, obtained on day 0 of AZD1222 vaccination. In nucleotides, the sequence is TGTGCCAGCAAGCCGGGACAGGGGTCTTCCTACGAGCAGTACTTC. Translation gives CASKPGQGSSYEQYF.